The rows below give T cell receptor beta chains drawn from one sample of a study of cytomegalovirus exposure and HLA in healthy donors. The protocol was immunoSEQ multiplex PCR, while the TCRdb copy is restricted to in-frame clones and leaves out a portion. Seen here are about 70,000 clones, 74% observed once, and the top ten hold more than 9.5%. The sample comprised PBMCs. These receptors were taken from a human donor in good health. Each CDR3 is given with its conserved first and last residue. A D gene is named only where the DNA matches it firmly. Where a row states a size, it is once, few, many or the class of an expanded clone; other rows omit it.

j_gene	d_gene	v_gene	abundance	CDR3aa	CDR3nt
TRBJ2-1	.	TRBV29-1	few	CSAGGLRIDEQFF	TGCAGCGCCGGGGGACTCCGAATCGATGAGCAGTTCTTC
TRBJ1-1	TRBD1	TRBV9	once	CASSPGGAGTGLSEAFF	TGTGCCAGCAGCCCAGGGGGGGCCGGGACAGGGTTATCTGAAGCTTTCTTT
TRBJ1-6	.	TRBV25-1	once	CASSEGLNSPLHF	TGTGCCAGCAGTGAAGGGCTAAATTCACCCCTCCACTTT
TRBJ1-3	.	TRBV5-1	.	CASTPGRFSGNTIYF	TGCGCCAGCACCCCGGGAAGGTTCTCTGGAAACACCATATATTTT
TRBJ1-3	.	TRBV9	.	CASSVGQGNTIYF	TGTGCCAGCAGCGTAGGACAGGGAAACACCATATATTTT
TRBJ1-5	TRBD1	TRBV7-2	.	CASSTQQGENQPQHF	TGTGCCAGCAGCACACAACAGGGGGAGAATCAGCCCCAGCATTTT
TRBJ1-2	TRBD1	TRBV9	.	CASSPGTAGYTF	TGTGCCAGCAGCCCGGGGACAGCTGGCTACACCTTC
TRBJ1-1	.	TRBV29-1	.	CSVSREMNTEAFF	TGCAGCGTGTCCCGGGAGATGAACACTGAAGCTTTCTTT
TRBJ2-2	TRBD1	TRBV7-9	.	CASSLNPGQGITGELFF	TGTGCCAGCAGCTTAAATCCGGGACAGGGGATCACCGGGGAGCTGTTTTTT
TRBJ2-7	TRBD1	TRBV28	.	CASRVTGSSYEQYF	TGTGCCAGCAGGGTGACAGGGAGCTCCTACGAGCAGTACTTC
TRBJ2-2	TRBD1	TRBV28	once	CASSLTGAGELFF	TGTGCCAGCAGTTTGACAGGGGCCGGGGAGCTGTTTTTT
TRBJ1-1	.	TRBV4-1	.	CASSQEFPRTEAFF	TGCGCCAGCAGCCAAGAGTTCCCACGGACTGAAGCTTTCTTT
TRBJ2-3	.	TRBV5-1	.	CASSFDAASTDTQYF	TGCGCCAGCAGCTTCGATGCGGCTAGCACAGATACGCAGTATTTT
TRBJ1-1	.	TRBV7-6	once	CASSLGGRNTEAFF	TGTGCCAGCAGCTTAGGGGGCAGGAACACTGAAGCTTTCTTT
TRBJ2-1	TRBD2	TRBV4-1	.	CASSQGGRADNEQFF	TGCGCCAGCAGCCAAGGCGGGAGGGCCGACAATGAGCAGTTCTTC
TRBJ2-5	TRBD1	TRBV2	few	CASSFGQGGETQYF	TGTGCCAGCAGTTTCGGACAGGGGGGGGAGACCCAGTACTTC
TRBJ2-7	TRBD2	TRBV11-2	.	CASSLLAGSNEQYF	TGTGCCAGCAGCTTACTAGCGGGAAGTAACGAGCAGTACTTC
TRBJ2-7	TRBD2	TRBV5-1	.	CASSLEASGRAYEQYF	TGCGCCAGCAGCTTGGAGGCTAGCGGGAGGGCCTACGAGCAGTACTTC
TRBJ1-2	TRBD1	TRBV15	.	CATSLTGAANYGYTF	TGTGCCACCAGCCTGACAGGGGCCGCTAACTATGGCTACACCTTC
TRBJ1-1	TRBD1	TRBV28	.	CASSSPGQGASWNTEAFF	TGTGCCAGCAGTTCACCGGGACAGGGGGCTTCATGGAACACTGAAGCTTTCTTT
TRBJ2-1	.	TRBV5-1	.	CASSLLGGNNYNEQFF	TGCGCCAGCAGCTTGCTGGGCGGGAACAACTACAATGAGCAGTTCTTC
TRBJ2-5	.	TRBV6-1	.	CASSEAERTQYF	TGTGCCAGCAGTGAAGCGGAGCGAACCCAGTACTTC
TRBJ1-4	TRBD1	TRBV5-1	.	CASSRTGGDEKLFF	TGCGCCAGCAGCCGGACAGGGGGCGACGAAAAACTGTTTTTT
TRBJ2-7	TRBD2	TRBV4-1	.	CASSQYTSGSIHEQYF	TGCGCCAGCAGCCAATATACTAGCGGGAGCATCCACGAGCAGTACTTC
TRBJ2-5	.	TRBV11-2	.	CASSLDLETQYF	TGTGCCAGCAGCTTAGATCTGGAGACCCAGTACTTC
TRBJ2-7	.	TRBV11-3	.	CASSSTLGGWTSPDYEQYF	.
TRBJ1-1	.	TRBV2	.	CASSVEGGYTEAFF	TGTGCCAGCAGTGTGGAAGGGGGATACACTGAAGCTTTCTTT
TRBJ2-1	.	TRBV28	.	CASSLDKDEQFF	TGTGCCAGCAGTTTGGACAAGGATGAGCAGTTCTTC
TRBJ2-1	TRBD2	TRBV11-3	.	CASSFSSLAVRDEQFF	TGTGCCAGCAGTTTTAGTAGCCTAGCGGTCAGGGATGAGCAGTTCTTC
TRBJ2-3	TRBD2	TRBV5-1	.	CASSSSGREDTQYF	TGCGCCAGCAGCTCTAGCGGGAGGGAAGATACGCAGTATTTT
TRBJ1-2	.	TRBV14	.	CASSQARDPGYTF	TGTGCCAGCAGCCAAGCTCGGGATCCCGGCTACACCTTC
TRBJ1-1	TRBD1	TRBV5-4	few	CASSTDRVTNTEAFF	TGTGCCAGCAGCACAGACAGGGTAACCAACACTGAAGCTTTCTTT
TRBJ1-4	TRBD1	TRBV5-1	few	CASSPGQGSEEKLFF	TGCGCCAGCAGCCCAGGACAGGGGTCAGAGGAAAAACTGTTTTTT
TRBJ2-1	TRBD1	TRBV5-4	.	CASSWKEQGSYNEQFF	TGTGCCAGCAGCTGGAAAGAACAGGGGTCCTACAATGAGCAGTTCTTC
TRBJ2-1	TRBD1	TRBV30	.	CAWSPRGTGYNEQFF	TGTGCCTGGAGCCCACGGGGGACAGGGTACAATGAGCAGTTCTTC
TRBJ2-7	TRBD1	TRBV10-3	.	CAISESTGGYEQYF	TGTGCCATCAGTGAGTCGACAGGGGGCTACGAGCAGTACTTC
TRBJ1-1	TRBD1	TRBV9	once	CASSVAGGYTEAFF	TGTGCCAGCAGCGTAGCAGGGGGCTACACTGAAGCTTTCTTT
TRBJ2-1	TRBD1	TRBV2	few	CASRDSTTYPQFF	TGTGCCAGTCGGGACAGTACGACTTATCCCCAGTTCTTC
TRBJ2-5	.	TRBV4-1	.	CASSQETSKTQYF	TGCGCCAGCAGCCAAGAGACAAGCAAGACCCAGTACTTC
TRBJ2-3	TRBD1	TRBV5-1	.	CASSPSPGQYTDTQYF	TGCGCCAGCAGCCCCTCTCCGGGACAGTACACAGATACGCAGTATTTT
TRBJ2-7	.	TRBV28	.	CASSSRPGSYEQYF	TGTGCCAGCAGTTCCCGGCCGGGATCCTACGAGCAGTACTTC
TRBJ2-1	TRBD1	TRBV13	once	CASSFPRTGLGLQFF	TGTGCCAGCAGCTTCCCAAGGACAGGGCTGGGACTTCAGTTCTTC
TRBJ2-1	.	TRBV6-5	.	CASSSTPDSYNEQFF	TGTGCCAGCAGTTCGACTCCTGACTCCTACAATGAGCAGTTCTTC
TRBJ2-1	TRBD2	TRBV19	.	CASSISGTVYNEQFF	TGTGCCAGTAGTATAAGCGGGACGGTTTACAATGAGCAGTTCTTC
TRBJ2-5	.	TRBV6-5	.	CAAGYSATVVGQYF	TGTGCCGCCGGCTATAGCGCCACGGTAGTCGGGCAGTACTTC
TRBJ1-5	TRBD1	TRBV27	.	CASSPGQGINQPQHF	TGTGCCAGCAGTCCCGGACAGGGGATCAATCAGCCCCAGCATTTT
TRBJ2-7	.	TRBV7-9	few	CASSLEAVSYEQYF	TGTGCCAGCAGCCTGGAGGCGGTCTCCTACGAGCAGTACTTC
TRBJ2-1	TRBD2	TRBV6-4	few	CASSAGTSGYNEQFF	TGTGCCAGCAGTGCCGGGACTAGCGGCTACAATGAGCAGTTCTTC
TRBJ2-7	.	TRBV7-2	.	CASSFGGKDYEQYF	TGTGCCAGCAGCTTTGGCGGGAAAGACTACGAGCAGTACTTC
TRBJ2-3	.	TRBV7-3	few	CASSFQSTDTQYF	TGTGCCAGCAGCTTCCAGAGCACAGATACGCAGTATTTT
TRBJ2-1	.	TRBV30	.	CAWVPGPGVYNEQFF	TGTGCCTGGGTTCCAGGGCCAGGGGTTTACAATGAGCAGTTCTTC
TRBJ1-1	.	TRBV6-1	.	CASVLVSMNTEAFF	TGTGCCAGCGTTCTCGTCTCTATGAACACTGAAGCTTTCTTT
TRBJ2-3	.	TRBV29-1	few	CSVQSGVTDTQYF	TGCAGCGTTCAGTCAGGGGTCACAGATACGCAGTATTTT
TRBJ2-5	.	TRBV27	.	CASCVDPGETQYF	TGTGCCAGCTGTGTTGATCCGGGGGAGACCCAGTACTTC
TRBJ2-5	.	TRBV27	.	CASSLSRGETQYF	TGTGCCAGCAGTTTGAGCAGGGGAGAGACCCAGTACTTC